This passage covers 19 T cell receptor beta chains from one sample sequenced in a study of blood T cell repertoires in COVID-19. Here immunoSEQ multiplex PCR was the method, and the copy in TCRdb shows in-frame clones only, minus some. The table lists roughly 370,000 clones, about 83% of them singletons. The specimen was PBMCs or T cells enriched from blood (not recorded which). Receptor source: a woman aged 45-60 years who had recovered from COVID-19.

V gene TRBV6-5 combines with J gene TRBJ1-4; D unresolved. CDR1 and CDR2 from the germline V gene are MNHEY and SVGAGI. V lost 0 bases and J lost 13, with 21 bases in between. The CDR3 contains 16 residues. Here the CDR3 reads CASSYSTPGSRNGLFF. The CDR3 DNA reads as TGTGCCAGCAGTTACTCTACGCCGGGAAGCAGAAATGGACTGTTTTTT.

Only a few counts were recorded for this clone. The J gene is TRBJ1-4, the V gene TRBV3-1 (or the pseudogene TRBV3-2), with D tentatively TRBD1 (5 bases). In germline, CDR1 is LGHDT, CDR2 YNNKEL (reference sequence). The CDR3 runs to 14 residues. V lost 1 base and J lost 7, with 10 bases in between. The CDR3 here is CASSQVGGREKLFF. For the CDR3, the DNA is TGTGCCAGCAGCCAAGTGGGGGGACGTGAAAAACTGTTTTTT.

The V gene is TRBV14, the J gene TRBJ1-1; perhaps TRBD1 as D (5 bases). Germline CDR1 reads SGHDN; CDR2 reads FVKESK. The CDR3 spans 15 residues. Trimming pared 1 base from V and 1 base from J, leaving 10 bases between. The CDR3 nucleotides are TGTGCCAGCAGCCAAGTGGCAGGGTCGAACACTGAAGCTTTCTTT. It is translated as CASSQVAGSNTEAFF.

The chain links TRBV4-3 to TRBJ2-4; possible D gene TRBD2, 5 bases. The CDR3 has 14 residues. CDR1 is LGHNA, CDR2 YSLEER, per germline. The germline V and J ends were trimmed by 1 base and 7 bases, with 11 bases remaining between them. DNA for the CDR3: TGCGCCAGCAGCCAAGCTGAGGGTAGGAACATTCAGTACTTC. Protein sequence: CASSQAEGRNIQYF.

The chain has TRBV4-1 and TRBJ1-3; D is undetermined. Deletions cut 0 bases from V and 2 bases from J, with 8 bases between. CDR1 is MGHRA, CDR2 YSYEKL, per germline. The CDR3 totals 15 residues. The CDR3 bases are TGCGCCAGCAGCCAAGATGAGAGGACTGGAAACACCATATATTTT. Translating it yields CASSQDERTGNTIYF.

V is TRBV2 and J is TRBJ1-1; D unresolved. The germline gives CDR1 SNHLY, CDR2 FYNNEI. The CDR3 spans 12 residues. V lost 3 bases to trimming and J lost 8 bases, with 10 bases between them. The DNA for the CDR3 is TGTGCCAGCAGTGACCTCGGGGAAGAAGCTTTCTTT. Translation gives CASSDLGEEAFF.

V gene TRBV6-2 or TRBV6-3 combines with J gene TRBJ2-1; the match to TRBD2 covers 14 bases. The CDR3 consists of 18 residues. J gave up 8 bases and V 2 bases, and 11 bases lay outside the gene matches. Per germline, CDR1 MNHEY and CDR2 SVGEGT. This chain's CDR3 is CASSYVWTSGGRDDEQFF. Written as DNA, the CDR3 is TGTGCCAGCAGTTACGTCTGGACTAGCGGGGGGCGAGACGATGAGCAGTTCTTC.

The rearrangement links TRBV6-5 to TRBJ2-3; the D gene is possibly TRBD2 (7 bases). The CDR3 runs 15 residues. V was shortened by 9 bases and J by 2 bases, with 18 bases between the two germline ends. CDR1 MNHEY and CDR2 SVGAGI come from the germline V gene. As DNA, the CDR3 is TGTGCCAGTGGACTACAGGGACTAAACACAGATACGCAGTATTTT. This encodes CASGLQGLNTDTQYF.

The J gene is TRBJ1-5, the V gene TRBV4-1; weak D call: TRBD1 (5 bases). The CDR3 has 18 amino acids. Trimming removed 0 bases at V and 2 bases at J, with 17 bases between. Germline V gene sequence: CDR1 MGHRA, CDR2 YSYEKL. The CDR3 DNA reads TGCGCCAGCAGCCAAGATCCGGACCCCGAAGGGGGCAATCAGCCCCAGCATTTT. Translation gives CASSQDPDPEGGNQPQHF.

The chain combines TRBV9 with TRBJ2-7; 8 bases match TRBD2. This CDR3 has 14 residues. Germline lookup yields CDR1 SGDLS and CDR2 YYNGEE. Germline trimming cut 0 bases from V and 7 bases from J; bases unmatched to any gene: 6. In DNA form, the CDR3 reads TGTGCCAGCAGCGTAGACTCCCGGGAGGGTGAGCAGTACTTC. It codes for CASSVDSREGEQYF.

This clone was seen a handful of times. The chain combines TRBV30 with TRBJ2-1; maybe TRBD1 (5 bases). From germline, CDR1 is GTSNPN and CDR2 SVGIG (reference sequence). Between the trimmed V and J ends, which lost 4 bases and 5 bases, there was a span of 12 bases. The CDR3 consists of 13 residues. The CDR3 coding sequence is TGTGCCTGGACAGGGAACGCCGACAATGAGCAGTTCTTC. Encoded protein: CAWTGNADNEQFF.

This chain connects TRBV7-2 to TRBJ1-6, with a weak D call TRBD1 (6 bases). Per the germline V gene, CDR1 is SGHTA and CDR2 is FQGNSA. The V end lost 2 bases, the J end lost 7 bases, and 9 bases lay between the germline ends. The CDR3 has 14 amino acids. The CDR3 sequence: CASSLTGQNSPLHF. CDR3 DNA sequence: TGTGCCAGCAGCTTAACAGGACAGAATTCACCCCTCCACTTT.

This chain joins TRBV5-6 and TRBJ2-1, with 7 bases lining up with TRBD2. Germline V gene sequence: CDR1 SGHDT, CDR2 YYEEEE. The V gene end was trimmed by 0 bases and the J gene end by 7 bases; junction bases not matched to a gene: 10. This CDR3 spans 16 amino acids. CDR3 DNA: TGTGCCAGCAGCTTGGTAGGCGGGGGAAGGAGGAATGAGCAGTTCTTC. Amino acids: CASSLVGGGRRNEQFF. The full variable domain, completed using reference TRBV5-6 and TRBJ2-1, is DAGVTQSPTHLIKTRGQQVTLRCSPKSGHDTVSWYQQALGQGPQFIFQYYEEEERQRGNFPDRFSGHQFPNYSSELNVNALLLGDSALYLCASSLVGGGRRNEQFFGPGTRLTVL.

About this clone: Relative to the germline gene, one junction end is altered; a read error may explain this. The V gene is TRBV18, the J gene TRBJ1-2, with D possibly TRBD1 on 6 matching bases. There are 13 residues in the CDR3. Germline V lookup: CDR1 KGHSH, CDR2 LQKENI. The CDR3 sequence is CASTPGAPLGYTF. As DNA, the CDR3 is TGTGCCAGCACACCGGGGGCACCTCTTGGCTACACCTTC.

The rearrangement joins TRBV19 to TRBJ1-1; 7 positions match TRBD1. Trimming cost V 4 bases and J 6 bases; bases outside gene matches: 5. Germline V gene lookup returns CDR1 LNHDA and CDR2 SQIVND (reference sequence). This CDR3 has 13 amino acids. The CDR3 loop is CASSKTGDPEAFF. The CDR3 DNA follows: TGTGCCAGTAGTAAAACAGGGGACCCTGAAGCTTTCTTT.

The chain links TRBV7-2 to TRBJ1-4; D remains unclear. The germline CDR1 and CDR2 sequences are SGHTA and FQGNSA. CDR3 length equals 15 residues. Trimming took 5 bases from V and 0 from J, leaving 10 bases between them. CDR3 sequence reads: CASSRSVATNEKLFF. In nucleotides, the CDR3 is TGTGCCAGCAGCCGTAGCGTAGCAACTAATGAAAAACTGTTTTTT.

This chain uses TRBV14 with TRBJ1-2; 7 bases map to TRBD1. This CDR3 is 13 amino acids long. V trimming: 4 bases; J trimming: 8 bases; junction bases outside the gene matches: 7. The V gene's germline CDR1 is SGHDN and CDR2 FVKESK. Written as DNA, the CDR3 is TGTGCCAGCAGCCGACAGGGAGTCTACGGCTACACCTTC. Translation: CASSRQGVYGYTF. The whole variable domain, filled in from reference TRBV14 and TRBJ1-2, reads EAGVTQFPSHSVIEKGQTVTLRCDPISGHDNLYWYRRVMGKEIKFLLHFVKESKQDESGMPNNRFLAERTGGTYSTLKVQPAELEDSGVYFCASSRQGVYGYTFGSGTRLTVV.

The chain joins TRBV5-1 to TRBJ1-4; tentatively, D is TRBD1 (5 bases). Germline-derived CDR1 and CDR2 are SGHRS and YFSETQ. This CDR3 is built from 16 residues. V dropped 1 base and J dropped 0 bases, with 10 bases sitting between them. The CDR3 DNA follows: TGCGCCAGCAGCTTGACAGGTTCCGCAACTAATGAAAAACTGTTTTTT. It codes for CASSLTGSATNEKLFF.

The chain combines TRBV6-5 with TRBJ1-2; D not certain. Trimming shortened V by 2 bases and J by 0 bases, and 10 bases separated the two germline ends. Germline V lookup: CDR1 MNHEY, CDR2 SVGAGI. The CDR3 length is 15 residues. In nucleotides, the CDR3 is TGTGCCAGCAGTTACCTAGGTGCTGCTAACTATGGCTACACCTTC. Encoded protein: CASSYLGAANYGYTF.